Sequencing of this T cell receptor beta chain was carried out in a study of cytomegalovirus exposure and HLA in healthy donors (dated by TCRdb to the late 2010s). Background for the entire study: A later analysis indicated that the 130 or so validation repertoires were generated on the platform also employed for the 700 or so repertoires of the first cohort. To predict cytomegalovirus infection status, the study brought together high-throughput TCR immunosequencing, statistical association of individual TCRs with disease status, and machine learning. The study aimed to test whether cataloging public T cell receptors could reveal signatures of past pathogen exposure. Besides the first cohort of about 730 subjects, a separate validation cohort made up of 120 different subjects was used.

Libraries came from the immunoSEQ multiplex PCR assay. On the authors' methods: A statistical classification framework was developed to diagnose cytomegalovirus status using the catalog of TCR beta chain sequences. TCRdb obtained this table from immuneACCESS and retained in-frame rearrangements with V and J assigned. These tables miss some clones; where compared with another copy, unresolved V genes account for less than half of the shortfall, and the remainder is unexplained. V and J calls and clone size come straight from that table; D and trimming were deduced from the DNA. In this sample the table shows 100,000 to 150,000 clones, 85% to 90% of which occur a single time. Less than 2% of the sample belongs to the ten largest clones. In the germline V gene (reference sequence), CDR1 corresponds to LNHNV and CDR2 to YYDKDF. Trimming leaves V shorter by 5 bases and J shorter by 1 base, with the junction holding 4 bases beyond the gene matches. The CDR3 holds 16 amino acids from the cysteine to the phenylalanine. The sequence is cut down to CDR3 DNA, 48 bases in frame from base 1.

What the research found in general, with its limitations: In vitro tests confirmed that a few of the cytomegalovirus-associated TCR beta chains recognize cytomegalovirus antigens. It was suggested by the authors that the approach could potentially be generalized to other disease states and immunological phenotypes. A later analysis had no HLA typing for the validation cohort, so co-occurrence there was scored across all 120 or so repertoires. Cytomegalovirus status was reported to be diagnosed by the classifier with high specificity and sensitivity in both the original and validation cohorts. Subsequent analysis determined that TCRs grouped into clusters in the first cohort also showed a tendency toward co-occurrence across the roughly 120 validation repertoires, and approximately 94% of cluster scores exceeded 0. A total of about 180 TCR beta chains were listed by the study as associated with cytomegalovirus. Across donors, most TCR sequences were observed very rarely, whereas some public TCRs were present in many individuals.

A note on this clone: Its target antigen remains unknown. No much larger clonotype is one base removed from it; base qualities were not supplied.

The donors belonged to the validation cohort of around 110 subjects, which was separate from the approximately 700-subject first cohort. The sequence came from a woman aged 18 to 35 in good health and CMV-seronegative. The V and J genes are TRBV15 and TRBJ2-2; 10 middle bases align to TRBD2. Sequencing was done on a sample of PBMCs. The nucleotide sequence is TGTGCCACCAGCTCCGGGACTAGCGAGAACACCGGGGAGCTGTTTTTT. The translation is CATSSGTSENTGELFF.